This T cell receptor (beta chain) was found in a study of T cell responses to AZD1222 COVID-19 vaccine (dated by TCRdb to about 2021). The study in broad terms: AZD1222 recipients with second doses at about 4 weeks or about 12 weeks were pooled, because spike-specific TCR depth and breadth did not differ between schedules. A total of 233 trial participants underwent TCR sequencing, of whom more than 200 had received two doses of AZD1222 and roughly 26 had received two doses of the MenACWY control vaccine. Enrollment into the trials was organized by age into subgroups of 18-55, 56-69 and 70-plus years, and those subgroups contained roughly 140, 27 and 60 TCR-sequenced participants, respectively.

The CDR3 regions of human TCRbeta chains were analyzed by immunosequencing. The authors' analysis ran thus. Repertoire TCRs were checked for matches against a reference library of SARS-CoV-2-specific TCRs that had been generated using the MIRA antigen-specificity platform. Breadth was defined as the fraction of unique TCRs that were SARS-CoV-2-associated, and depth was defined as the fraction of total T cells that were SARS-CoV-2-associated. Using the MIRA data, every spike-specific TCR was mapped to the spike region that the TCR reacted to and assigned to either a CD4 or a CD8 class. Log10-transformed breadth and depth values were compared by one-way ANOVA with Sidak's multiple comparisons tests. Not all clones reach the TCRdb copy of this immuneACCESS table, which keeps in-frame sequences only. Checked studies attribute under half of the gap to unresolved V genes and leave the rest unexplained. That table furnishes V, J and clone size, whereas the DNA furnished D and trimming. Here the sample has 56,000 or so clones; around 85% occur a single time. Of the sample, roughly 16% falls within the top ten clones.

Beyond this particular receptor, the publication reports: Participants were mostly white British and included more females than males, and it was suggested by the authors that clonal diversity may have been underestimated. Nearly half of unique spike-specific TCRs reportedly recognized epitopes outside regions mutated in the B.1.351 and B.1.1.7 variants. No day 14 peak-response samples were available, so repertoires were characterized only after the peak T cell response. The vaccine-associated CD4 TCRs covered the entire spike protein, and the dominant responses fell in regions 160-218 and 743-854. Conclusions about previously exposed vaccinees were limited because only six AZD1222 recipients were SARS-CoV-2 seropositive at baseline. The 56-69-year group was small, and its depth increase did not reach significance, likely because of low power. A significant rise in spike-specific TCR breadth and depth was observed after two AZD1222 doses relative to day 0 and relative to MenACWY recipients.

Looking up the germline V gene yields CDR1 SGHDN and CDR2 FVKESK. From the cysteine up to the phenylalanine, the CDR3 has a length of 14 residues. Only the CDR3 part of the read is kept: 42 bases, read in frame from the first base. The junction shows trimming of 2 bases on V and 6 bases on J, plus 11 bases between the germline ends. Concerning this clone: Its antigen is not yet known. One base away there is no much larger clone; base qualities are not given.

Explained via the paper, the time point label denotes: baseline before first vaccination. Vaccinee samples came from UK trials COV001 and COV002, including a single-blind randomized controlled phase 2/3 trial of AZD1222 (ChAdOx1 nCoV-19) in healthy adults. For TCRbeta chain sequencing, PBMC samples were collected from trial participants at day 0 and at day 28 after the second dose. The receptor's source is an adult in good health. The material sequenced was peripheral blood, taken on day 0 of AZD1222 vaccination. Here the chain combines TRBV14 and TRBJ2-1, with no reliable assignment of the D segment. The nucleotide sequence is TGTGCCAGCAGCCAACGAGACCTGATCAATGAGCAGTTCTTC. Translation gives CASSQRDLINEQFF. Full variable domain (CDR3 extended with the reference TRBV14 and TRBJ2-1 proteins): EAGVTQFPSHSVIEKGQTVTLRCDPISGHDNLYWYRRVMGKEIKFLLHFVKESKQDESGMPNNRFLAERTGGTYSTLKVQPAELEDSGVYFCASSQRDLINEQFFGPGTRLTVL.